Following are 8 T cell receptor beta chains from one sample sequenced in a study of human T cells and chemical hapten exposure. The sample's time point: patch test 2, 6 weeks after DPC sensitization. Treatment defined: therapeutic diphenylcyclopropenone sensitization with weekly scalp DPC. MiXCR was run by TCRdb on the RACE reads, yielding one entry per CDR3 protein. Here the sample spans 85,000 to 95,000 distinct CDR3 sequences, 9.5% to 12% being singletons. This specimen was whole blood, taken in connection with sensitization to the hapten diphenylcyclopropenone (DPC). These receptors originate from a man between 35 and 55 years old with alopecia areata. Some clones in this sample may be carry-over from other donors' samples.

V and J are TRBV5-1 and TRBJ2-3; D might be TRBD1 (5 bases). Per the germline V gene, CDR1 is SGHRS and CDR2 is YFSETQ. The CDR3 has 15 residues. Trimming pared 0 bases from V and 4 bases from J, leaving 12 bases between. The CDR3 DNA follows: TGCGCCAGCAGCTTGGGATGGGGCGGACCAGATACGCAGTATTTT. This codes for CASSLGWGGPDTQYF.

There are a few counts of this clonotype. V usage is TRBV29-1 and J usage is TRBJ1-1; D gene unclear. The CDR3 extends over 13 amino acids. Germline values: CDR1 SQVTM, CDR2 ANQGSEA. Trimming took 4 bases from V and 0 from J, leaving 9 bases between them. CDR3 in DNA: TGCAGCGTTGTGGAGTCCATGAACACTGAAGCTTTCTTT. Protein sequence: CSVVESMNTEAFF.

In this sample, this clonotype turned up many times. The J gene is TRBJ1-1, the V gene TRBV18; no clear D gene. The CDR3 sequence is 15 residues long. CDR1 KGHSH and CDR2 LQKENI come from the germline V gene. Trimming cost V 3 bases and J 1 base, with 12 bases left between them. CDR3 sequence reads: CASSPSRVSNTEAFF. CDR3 coding DNA: TGTGCCAGCTCACCTTCCCGGGTTTCGAACACTGAAGCTTTCTTT.

This clonotype appeared a few times. The chain carries TRBV7-3 and TRBJ2-1; D is unclear. In germline, CDR1 is SGHTA, CDR2 FQGTGA. V was pared by 5 bases and J by 13 bases, with 24 bases between. This CDR3 spans 15 amino acids. CDR3 in DNA: TGTGCCAGCAGCCTCACCCGATCCCTAGAGGTTGAACAGTTCTTC. Its protein product is CASSLTRSLEVEQFF.

The chain is built from TRBV2 and TRBJ2-1; D is possibly TRBD2 (5 bases). V was trimmed by 6 bases and J by 5 bases, leaving 14 bases between them. This CDR3 has 14 residues. Germline lookup yields CDR1 SNHLY and CDR2 FYNNEI. CDR3 DNA sequence: TGTGCCAGCAGCCTAGGACTTGGAAACAATGAGCAGTTCTTC. Protein: CASSLGLGNNEQFF.

This clonotype was observed a few times. The chain couples TRBV12-3 or TRBV12-4 to TRBJ1-2, with TRBD1 matching 9 bases. The CDR3 has 13 residues. V lost 4 bases and J lost 8; bases outside the gene matches: 5. DNA for the CDR3: TGTGCCAGCAGTTGGGGGACAGGGTTAGGCTACACCTTC. It codes for CASSWGTGLGYTF.

The chain is built from TRBV6-1 and TRBJ2-2; 8 nucleotides align to TRBD1. With V trimmed by 9 bases and J by 8 bases, 17 bases remained unmatched. Germline V gene sequence: CDR1 MNHNS, CDR2 SASEGT. This CDR3 has 16 amino acids. The CDR3 here is CARERGTGPGGGELFF. For the CDR3, the DNA is TGTGCCAGGGAACGCGGGACAGGTCCCGGTGGGGGGGAGCTGTTTTTT.

The chain joins TRBV6-5 to TRBJ2-3; no clear D. From germline, CDR1 is MNHEY and CDR2 SVGAGI. Trimming left V 6 bases short and J 4 bases short, with 14 bases between. The CDR3 has 14 residues. CDR3 loop: CASRTYISADTQYF. Here the CDR3 DNA reads TGTGCCAGCAGAACATATATATCGGCAGATACGCAGTATTTT.